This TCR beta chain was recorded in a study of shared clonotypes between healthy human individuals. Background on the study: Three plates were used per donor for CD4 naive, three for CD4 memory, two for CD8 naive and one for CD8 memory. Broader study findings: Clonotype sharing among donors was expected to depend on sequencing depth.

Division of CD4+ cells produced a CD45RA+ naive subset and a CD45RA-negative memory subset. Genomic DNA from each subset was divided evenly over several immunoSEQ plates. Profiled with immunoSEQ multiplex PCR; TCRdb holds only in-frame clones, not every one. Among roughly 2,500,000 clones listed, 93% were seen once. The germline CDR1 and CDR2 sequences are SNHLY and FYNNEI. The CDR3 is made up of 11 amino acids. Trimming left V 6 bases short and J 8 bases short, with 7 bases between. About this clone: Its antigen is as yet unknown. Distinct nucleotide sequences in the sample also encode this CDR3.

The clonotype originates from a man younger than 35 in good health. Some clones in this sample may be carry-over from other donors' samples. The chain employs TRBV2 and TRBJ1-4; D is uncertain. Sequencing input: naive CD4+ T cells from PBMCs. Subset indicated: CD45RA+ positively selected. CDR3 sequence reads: CASSGGEKLFF. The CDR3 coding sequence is TGTGCCAGCAGCGGCGGCGAAAAACTGTTTTTT. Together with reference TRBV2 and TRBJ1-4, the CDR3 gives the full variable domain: EPEVTQTPSHQVTQMGQEVILRCVPISNHLYFYWYRQILGQKVEFLVSFYNNEISEKSEIFDDQFSVERPDGSNFTLKIRSTKLEDSAMYFCASSGGEKLFFGSGTQLSVL.